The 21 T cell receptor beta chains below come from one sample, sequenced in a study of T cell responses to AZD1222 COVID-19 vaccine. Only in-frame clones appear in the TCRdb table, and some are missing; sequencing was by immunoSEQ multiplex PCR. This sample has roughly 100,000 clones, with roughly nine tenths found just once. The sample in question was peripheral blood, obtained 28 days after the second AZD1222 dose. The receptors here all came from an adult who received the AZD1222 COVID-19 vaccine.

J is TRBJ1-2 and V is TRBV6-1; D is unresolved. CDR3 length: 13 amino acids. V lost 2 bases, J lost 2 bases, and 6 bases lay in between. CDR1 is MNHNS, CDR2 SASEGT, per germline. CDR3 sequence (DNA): TGTGCCAGCAGTGAAAAGGGAAACTATGGCTACACCTTC. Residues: CASSEKGNYGYTF.

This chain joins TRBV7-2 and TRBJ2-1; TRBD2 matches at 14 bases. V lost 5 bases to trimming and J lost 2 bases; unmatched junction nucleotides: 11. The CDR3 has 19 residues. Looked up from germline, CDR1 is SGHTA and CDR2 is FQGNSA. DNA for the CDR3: TGTGCCAGCAGCCCCCTCAGACTAGCGGGAGGGAAGGCCTACAATGAGCAGTTCTTC. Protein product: CASSPLRLAGGKAYNEQFF.

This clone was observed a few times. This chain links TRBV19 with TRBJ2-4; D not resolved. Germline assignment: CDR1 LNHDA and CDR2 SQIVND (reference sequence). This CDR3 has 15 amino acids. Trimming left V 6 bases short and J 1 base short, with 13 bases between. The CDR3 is CASRDPTRAKNIQYF. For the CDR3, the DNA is TGTGCCAGTAGAGACCCTACGCGGGCCAAAAACATTCAGTACTTC.

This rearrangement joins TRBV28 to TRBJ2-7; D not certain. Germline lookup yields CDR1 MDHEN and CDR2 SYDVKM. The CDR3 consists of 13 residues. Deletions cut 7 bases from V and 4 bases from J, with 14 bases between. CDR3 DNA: TGTGCCAGCATCAACTCCCTGAGATACGAGCAGTACTTC. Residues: CASINSLRYEQYF.

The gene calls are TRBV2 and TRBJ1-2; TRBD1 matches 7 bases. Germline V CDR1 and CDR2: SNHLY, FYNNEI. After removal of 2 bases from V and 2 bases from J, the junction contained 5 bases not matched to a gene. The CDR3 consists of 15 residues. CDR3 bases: TGTGCCAGCAGTGAATTGCCAGGGGGGAACTATGGCTACACCTTC. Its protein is CASSELPGGNYGYTF.

CDR3 coding DNA: TGTGCCAGCAGCTTTACTAGTTACAATGAGCAGTTCTTC. Translating gives CASSFTSYNEQFF. V usage is TRBV5-4 and J usage is TRBJ2-1, with a tentative D call TRBD2 (5 bases). Germline V gene data show CDR1 as SGHNT and CDR2 as YYREEE (reference sequence). The CDR3 runs 13 residues. The V and J ends lost 2 bases and 4 bases respectively, with 7 bases between them. The whole variable domain, remainder taken from reference TRBV5-4 and TRBJ2-1, is ETGVTQSPTHLIKTRGQQVTLRCSSQSGHNTVSWYQQALGQGPQFIFQYYREEENGRGNFPPRFSGLQFPNYSSELNVNALELDDSALYLCASSFTSYNEQFFGPGTRLTVL.

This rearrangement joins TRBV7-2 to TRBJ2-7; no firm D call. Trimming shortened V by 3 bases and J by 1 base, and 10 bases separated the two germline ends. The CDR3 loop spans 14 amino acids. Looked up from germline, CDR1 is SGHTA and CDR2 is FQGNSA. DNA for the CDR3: TGTGCCAGCAGCTTGTATCATGTTTCCTACGAGCAGTACTTC. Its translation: CASSLYHVSYEQYF.

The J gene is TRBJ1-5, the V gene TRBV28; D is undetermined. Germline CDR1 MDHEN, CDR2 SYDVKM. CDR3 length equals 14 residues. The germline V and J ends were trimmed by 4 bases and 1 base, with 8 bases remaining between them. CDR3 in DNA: TGTGCCAGCAGTTACGTGTGGAGCAATCAGCCCCAGCATTTT. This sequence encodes CASSYVWSNQPQHF.

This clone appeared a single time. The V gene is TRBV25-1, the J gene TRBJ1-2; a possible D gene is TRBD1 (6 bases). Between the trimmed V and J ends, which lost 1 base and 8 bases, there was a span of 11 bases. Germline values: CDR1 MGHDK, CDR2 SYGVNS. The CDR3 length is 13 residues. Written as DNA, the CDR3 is TGTGCCAGCAGTGAATGGGGGCGCGGGGGCTACACCTTC. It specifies CASSEWGRGGYTF.

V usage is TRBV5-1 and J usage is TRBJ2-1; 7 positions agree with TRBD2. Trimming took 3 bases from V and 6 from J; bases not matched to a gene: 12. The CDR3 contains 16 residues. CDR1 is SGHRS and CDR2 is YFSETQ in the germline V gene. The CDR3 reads CASSSNGLVWGNEQFF. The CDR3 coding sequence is TGCGCCAGCAGCTCGAACGGACTAGTCTGGGGCAATGAGCAGTTCTTC.

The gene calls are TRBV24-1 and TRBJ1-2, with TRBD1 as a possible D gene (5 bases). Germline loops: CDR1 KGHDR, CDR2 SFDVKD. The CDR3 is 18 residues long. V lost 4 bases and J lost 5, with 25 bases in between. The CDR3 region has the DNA TGTGCCACCAGTGAGTTGCTCTTATTCAGAGGGGCTGGGTATGGCTACACCTTC. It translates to CATSELLLFRGAGYGYTF.

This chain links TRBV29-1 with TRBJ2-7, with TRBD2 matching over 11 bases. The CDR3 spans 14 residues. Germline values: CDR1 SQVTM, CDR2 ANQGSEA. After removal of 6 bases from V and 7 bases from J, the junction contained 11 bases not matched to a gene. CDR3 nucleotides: TGCAGCGTGATAGCGACTAGCGGGAAGCGTGAGCAGTACTTC. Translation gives CSVIATSGKREQYF.

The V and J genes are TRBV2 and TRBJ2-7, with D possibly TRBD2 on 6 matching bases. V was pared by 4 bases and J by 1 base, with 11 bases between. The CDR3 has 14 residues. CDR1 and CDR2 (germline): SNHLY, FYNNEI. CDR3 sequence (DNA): TGTGCCAGCAGTGCGCGACTAGGATCCTACGAGCAGTACTTC. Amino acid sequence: CASSARLGSYEQYF. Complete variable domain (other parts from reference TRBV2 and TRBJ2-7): EPEVTQTPSHQVTQMGQEVILRCVPISNHLYFYWYRQILGQKVEFLVSFYNNEISEKSEIFDDQFSVERPDGSNFTLKIRSTKLEDSAMYFCASSARLGSYEQYFGPGTRLTVT.

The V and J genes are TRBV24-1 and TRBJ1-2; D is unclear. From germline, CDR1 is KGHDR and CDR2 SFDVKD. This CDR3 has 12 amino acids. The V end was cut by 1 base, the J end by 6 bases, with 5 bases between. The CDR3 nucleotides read TGTGCCACCAGTGATTTAACGGATGGCTACACCTTC. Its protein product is CATSDLTDGYTF.

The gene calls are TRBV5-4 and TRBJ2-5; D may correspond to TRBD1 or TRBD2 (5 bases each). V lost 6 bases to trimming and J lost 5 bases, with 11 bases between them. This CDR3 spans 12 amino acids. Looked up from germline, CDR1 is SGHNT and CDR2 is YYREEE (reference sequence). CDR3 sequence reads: CASTRGEETQYF. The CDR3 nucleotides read TGTGCCAGCACCCGGGGCGAGGAGACCCAGTACTTC. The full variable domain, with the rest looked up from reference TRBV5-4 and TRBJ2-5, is ETGVTQSPTHLIKTRGQQVTLRCSSQSGHNTVSWYQQALGQGPQFIFQYYREEENGRGNFPPRFSGLQFPNYSSELNVNALELDDSALYLCASTRGEETQYFGPGTRLLVL.

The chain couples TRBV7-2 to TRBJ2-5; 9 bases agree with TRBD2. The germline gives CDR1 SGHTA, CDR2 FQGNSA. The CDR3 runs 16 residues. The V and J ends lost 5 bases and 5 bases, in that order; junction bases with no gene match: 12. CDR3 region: CASSPHSAGGGETQYF. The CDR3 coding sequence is TGTGCCAGCAGCCCTCATTCAGCGGGAGGCGGTGAGACCCAGTACTTC.

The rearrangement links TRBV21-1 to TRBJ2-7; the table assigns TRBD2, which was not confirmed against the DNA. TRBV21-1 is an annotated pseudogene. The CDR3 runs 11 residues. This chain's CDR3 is CASSLTPEQYF. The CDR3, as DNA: TGTGCCAGCAGCCTGACTCCCGAGCAGTACTTC.

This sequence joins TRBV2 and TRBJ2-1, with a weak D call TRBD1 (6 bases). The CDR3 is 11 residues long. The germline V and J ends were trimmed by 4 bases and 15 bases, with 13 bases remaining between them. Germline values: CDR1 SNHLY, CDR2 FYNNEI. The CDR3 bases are TGTGCCAGCAGTGGGACAGCTACTCCGTTCTTC. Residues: CASSGTATPFF. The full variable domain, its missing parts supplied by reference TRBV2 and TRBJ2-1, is EPEVTQTPSHQVTQMGQEVILRCVPISNHLYFYWYRQILGQKVEFLVSFYNNEISEKSEIFDDQFSVERPDGSNFTLKIRSTKLEDSAMYFCASSGTATPFFGPGTRLTVL.

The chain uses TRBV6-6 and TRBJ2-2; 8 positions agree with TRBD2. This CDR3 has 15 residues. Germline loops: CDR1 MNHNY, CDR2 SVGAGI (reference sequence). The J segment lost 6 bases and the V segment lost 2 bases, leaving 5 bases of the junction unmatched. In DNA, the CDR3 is TGTGCCAGCAGTTACAGGCAAGCGGGAGCCGGGGAGCTGTTTTTT. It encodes CASSYRQAGAGELFF.

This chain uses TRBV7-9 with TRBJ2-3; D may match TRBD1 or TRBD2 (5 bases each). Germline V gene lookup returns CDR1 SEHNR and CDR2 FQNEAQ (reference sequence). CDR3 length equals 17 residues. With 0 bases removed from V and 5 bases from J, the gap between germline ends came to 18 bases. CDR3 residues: CASSLAPPGTILDTQYF. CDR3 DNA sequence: TGTGCCAGCAGCTTAGCGCCCCCCGGGACGATCTTAGATACGCAGTATTTT.

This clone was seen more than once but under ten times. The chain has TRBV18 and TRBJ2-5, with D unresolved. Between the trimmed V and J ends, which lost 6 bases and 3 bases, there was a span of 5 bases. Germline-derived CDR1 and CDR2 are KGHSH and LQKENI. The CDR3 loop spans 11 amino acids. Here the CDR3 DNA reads TGTGCCAGCTCCATGAAAGAGACCCAGTACTTC. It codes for CASSMKETQYF.